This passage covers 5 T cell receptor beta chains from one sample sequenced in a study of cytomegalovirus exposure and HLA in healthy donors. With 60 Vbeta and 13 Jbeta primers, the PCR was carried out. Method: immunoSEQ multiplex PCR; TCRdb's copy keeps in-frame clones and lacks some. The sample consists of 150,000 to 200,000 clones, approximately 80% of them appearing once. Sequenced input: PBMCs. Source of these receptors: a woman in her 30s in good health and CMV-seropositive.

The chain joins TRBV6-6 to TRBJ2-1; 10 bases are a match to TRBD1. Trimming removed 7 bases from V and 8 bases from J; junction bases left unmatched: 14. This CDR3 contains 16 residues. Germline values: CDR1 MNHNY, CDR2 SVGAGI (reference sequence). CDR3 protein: CASTPSSGQGVYEQFF. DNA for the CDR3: TGTGCCAGCACGCCATCCTCCGGACAGGGGGTCTATGAGCAGTTCTTC.

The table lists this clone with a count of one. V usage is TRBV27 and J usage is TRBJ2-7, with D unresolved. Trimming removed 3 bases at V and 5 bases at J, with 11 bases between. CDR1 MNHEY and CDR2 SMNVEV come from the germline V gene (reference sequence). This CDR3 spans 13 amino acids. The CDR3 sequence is CASSFMRWDEQYF. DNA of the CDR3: TGTGCCAGCAGTTTCATGAGGTGGGACGAGCAGTACTTC.

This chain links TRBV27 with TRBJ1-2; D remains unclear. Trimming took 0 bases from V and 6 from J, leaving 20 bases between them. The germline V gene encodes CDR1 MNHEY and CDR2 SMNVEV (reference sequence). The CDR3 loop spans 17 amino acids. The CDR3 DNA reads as TGTGCCAGCAGTTTATCCATTCCTAGCATAGAACTCCATGGCTACACCTTC. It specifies CASSLSIPSIELHGYTF.

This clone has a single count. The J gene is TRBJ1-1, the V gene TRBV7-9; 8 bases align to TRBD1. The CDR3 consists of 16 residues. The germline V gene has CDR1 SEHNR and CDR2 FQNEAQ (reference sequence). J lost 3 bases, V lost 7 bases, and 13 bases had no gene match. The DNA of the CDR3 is TGTGCCAGCAAACAGGGGGGATCTTTTTCGGACACTGAAGCTTTCTTT. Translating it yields CASKQGGSFSDTEAFF.

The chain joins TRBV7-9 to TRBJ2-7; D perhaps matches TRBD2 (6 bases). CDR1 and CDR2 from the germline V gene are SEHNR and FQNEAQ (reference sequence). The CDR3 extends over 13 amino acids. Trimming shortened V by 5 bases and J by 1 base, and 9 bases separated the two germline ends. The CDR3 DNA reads TGTGCCAGCAGCGGGGGGTCATCCTACGAGCAGTACTTC. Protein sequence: CASSGGSSYEQYF.